The 8 T cell receptor beta chains below all came from one sample that was sequenced in a study of control samples from healthy donors and cancer patients. The data were produced by immunoSEQ multiplex PCR, yet TCRdb's version contains in-frame clones alone and is incomplete. This sample has 70,000 to 75,000 clones, with roughly nine tenths found just once. Sequenced input: PBMCs. These receptors were obtained from a man aged 55 to 70 with lung cancer.

The V and J genes are TRBV5-6 and TRBJ2-1; possible D gene TRBD2, 5 bases. The CDR3 runs to 16 residues. Trimming stripped 4 bases from V and 6 bases from J, with 20 bases between. Germline-derived CDR1 and CDR2 are SGHDT and YYEEEE. CDR3 DNA: TGTGCCAGCAGCGTGGACGGTGAGGGATATTCCAATGAGCAGTTCTTC. Protein sequence: CASSVDGEGYSNEQFF.

The chain joins TRBV9 to TRBJ2-1, with D possibly being TRBD2 (5 bases). With 3 bases removed from V and 12 bases from J, the gap between germline ends came to 13 bases. The germline CDR1 and CDR2 sequences are SGDLS and YYNGEE. The CDR3 contains 12 residues. CDR3 coding DNA: TGTGCCAGCAGCGGCTTGAGGGCTGGGCAGTTCTTC. Translating it yields CASSGLRAGQFF.

The chain has TRBV25-1 and TRBJ2-5; 12 bases agree with TRBD1. In germline, CDR1 is MGHDK, CDR2 SYGVNS. The V and J ends lost 3 bases and 7 bases, in that order; junction bases with no gene match: 9. The CDR3 consists of 16 residues. CDR3 nucleotides: TGTGCCAGCAGTGATTCCGGGACAGGGGGCCGAGGGACCCAGTACTTC. Protein product: CASSDSGTGGRGTQYF.

The chain joins TRBV18 to TRBJ2-1; D is perhaps TRBD1 or TRBD2 (6 bases each). Per germline, CDR1 KGHSH and CDR2 LQKENI. V was pared by 5 bases and J by 4 bases, with 12 bases between. The CDR3 contains 14 residues. DNA for the CDR3: TGTGCCAGCTCAAGGGGGGCCGGGTACAATGAGCAGTTCTTC. This translates into CASSRGAGYNEQFF.

This clone was observed a handful of times. This chain links TRBV4-1 with TRBJ2-1, with 9 bases fitting TRBD2. The CDR3 covers 17 residues. The junction had 13 bases not matched to a gene; V was cut back by 4 bases and J by 6 bases. Per the germline V gene, CDR1 is MGHRA and CDR2 is YSYEKL. The CDR3 protein is CASSPGAGRGGLNEQFF. CDR3 DNA sequence: TGCGCCAGCAGCCCTGGGGCGGGGCGGGGGGGCCTCAATGAGCAGTTCTTC.

The V and J genes are TRBV24-1 and TRBJ2-1, with 7 bases fitting TRBD1. Germline V CDR1 and CDR2: KGHDR, SFDVKD. Losses at the gene ends were 3 bases for V and 7 bases for J; bases not matched to a gene: 5. There are 14 residues in the CDR3. CDR3 sequence reads: CATSDGQVNNEQFF. The CDR3 nucleotides read TGTGCCACCAGTGATGGACAGGTTAATAATGAGCAGTTCTTC.

The chain recombines TRBV5-1 with TRBJ2-1, with 7 positions matching TRBD1. V was pared by 0 bases and J by 1 base, with 1 base of the junction left unmatched. Per germline, CDR1 SGHRS and CDR2 YFSETQ. The CDR3 covers 15 residues. The CDR3 here is CASSLEGQSYNEQFF. Written as DNA, the CDR3 is TGCGCCAGCAGCTTGGAGGGACAGTCCTACAATGAGCAGTTCTTC.

The CDR3 nucleotides read TGTGCCAGCAGCCTGGGACGGTCCTACGAGCAGTACGTC. Protein sequence: CASSLGRSYEQYV. J is TRBJ2-7 and V is TRBV5-6; D possibly uses TRBD1 or TRBD2 (5 bases each). The ends were cut back, 4 bases at V and 1 base at J, with 9 bases in the middle. The germline V gene encodes CDR1 SGHDT and CDR2 YYEEEE. The CDR3 totals 13 residues.